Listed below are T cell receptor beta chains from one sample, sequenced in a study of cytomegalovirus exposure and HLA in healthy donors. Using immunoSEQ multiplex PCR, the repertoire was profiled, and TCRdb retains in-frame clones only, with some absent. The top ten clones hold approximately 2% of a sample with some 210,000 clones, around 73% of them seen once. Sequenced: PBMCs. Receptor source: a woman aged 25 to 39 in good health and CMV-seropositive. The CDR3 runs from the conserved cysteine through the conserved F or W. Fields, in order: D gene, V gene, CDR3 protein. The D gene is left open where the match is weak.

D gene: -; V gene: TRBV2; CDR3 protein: CASTPVGGSYNEQFF
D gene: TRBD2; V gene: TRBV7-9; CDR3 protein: CASSLIGAGGSETQYF
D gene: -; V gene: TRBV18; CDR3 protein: CASSPGFPGVQDTQYF
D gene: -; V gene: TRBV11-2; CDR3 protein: CASSNTLFRGGMETQYF
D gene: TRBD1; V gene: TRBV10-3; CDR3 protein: CAISPDRDYNEQFF
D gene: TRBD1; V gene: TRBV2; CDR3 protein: CASTGQGVDTQYF
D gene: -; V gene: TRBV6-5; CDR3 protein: CASSQIATNEKLFF
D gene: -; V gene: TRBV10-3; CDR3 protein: CAIRKTGANTEAFF
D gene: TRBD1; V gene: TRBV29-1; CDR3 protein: CSVERDRGYYGYTF
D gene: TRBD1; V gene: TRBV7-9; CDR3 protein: CASSRYGTVVHEQYF
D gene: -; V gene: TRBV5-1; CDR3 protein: CASSPPEGAYGTGELFF
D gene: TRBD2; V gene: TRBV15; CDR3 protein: CATSRDRAGGPRNEQFF
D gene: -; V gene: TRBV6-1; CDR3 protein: CASSDRDSGELFF
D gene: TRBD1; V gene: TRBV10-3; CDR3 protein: CAISERTGHPQETQYF
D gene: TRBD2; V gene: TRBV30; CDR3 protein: CAWGNSGGAPDTQYF
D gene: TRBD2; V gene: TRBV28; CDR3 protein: CASSLRELYEQYF
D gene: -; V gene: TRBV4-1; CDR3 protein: CASSQDRAPNEKLFF
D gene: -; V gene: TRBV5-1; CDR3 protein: CASESLQGTEAFF
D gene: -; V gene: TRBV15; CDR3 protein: CATSRESGGEAFF
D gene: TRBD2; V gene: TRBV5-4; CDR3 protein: CASSGGLAGADTQYF
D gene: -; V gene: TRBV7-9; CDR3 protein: CASSPWTTRTDTQYF
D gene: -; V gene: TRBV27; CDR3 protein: CALKGQGSLGYTF
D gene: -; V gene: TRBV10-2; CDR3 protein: CASSDPADPDTQYF
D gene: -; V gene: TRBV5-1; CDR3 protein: CASSLAGYGNTIYF
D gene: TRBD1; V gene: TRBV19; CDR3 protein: CASSPGTAWVSTEAFF
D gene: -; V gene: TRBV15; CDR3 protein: CATSRDRVQETQYF
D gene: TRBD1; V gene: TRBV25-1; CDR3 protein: CASSEYLTGGSTGELFF
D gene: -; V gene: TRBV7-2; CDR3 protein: CASSLAFSGNQPQHF